The 18 T cell receptor beta chains presented below share a single source sample, sequenced in a study of cytomegalovirus exposure and HLA in healthy donors. It was with 60 Vbeta and 13 Jbeta primers that the PCR ran. Sequenced by immunoSEQ multiplex PCR; TCRdb stores in-frame clones only, minus some. The table records roughly 140,000 clones, 64% of them present only once. The sequenced material came from PBMCs. These receptors were taken from a woman between 25 and 40 years old in good health and CMV-seropositive.

This sequence joins TRBV7-6 and TRBJ1-1, with TRBD1 matching 7 bases. Germline V gene sequence: CDR1 SGHVS, CDR2 FNYEAQ. This CDR3 comprises 14 residues. Losses at the gene ends were 6 bases for V and 11 bases for J; bases not matched to a gene: 15. The CDR3 sequence: CASRLRTRGQGAFF. Written as DNA, the CDR3 is TGTGCCAGCAGACTACGTACGAGGGGGCAGGGGGCTTTCTTT.

This clone occurred once. The chain links TRBV28 to TRBJ2-7; 9 bases are shared with TRBD1. CDR1 and CDR2 from the germline V gene are MDHEN and SYDVKM. Trimming at V came to 5 bases and at J to 0 bases, leaving 11 bases not matched to a gene. The CDR3 totals 17 residues. In DNA, the CDR3 is TGTGCCAGCAGTCTCAAGAGGGACAGGGTGGCCTCCTACGAGCAGTACTTC. Translation gives CASSLKRDRVASYEQYF. The complete variable domain, with remaining parts taken from reference TRBV28 and TRBJ2-7, reads DVKVTQSSRYLVKRTGEKVFLECVQDMDHENMFWYRQDPGLGLRLIYFSYDVKMKEKGDIPEGYSVSREKKERFSLILESASTNQTSMYLCASSLKRDRVASYEQYFGPGTRLTVT.

This rearrangement joins TRBV18 to TRBJ2-5; D gene uncertain. The CDR3 contains 15 residues. From germline, CDR1 is KGHSH and CDR2 LQKENI. Trimming pared 2 bases from V and 4 bases from J, leaving 14 bases between. In DNA, the CDR3 is TGTGCCAGCTCACCATACACCGGGTCCCCAGAGACCCAGTACTTC. It encodes CASSPYTGSPETQYF.

The sample holds a few counts of this clone. V gene TRBV10-3 combines with J gene TRBJ2-1; TRBD2 agrees at 7 bases. Trimming took 7 bases from V and 3 from J; bases not matched to a gene: 6. CDR3 length equals 14 residues. Germline-derived CDR1 and CDR2 are ENHRY and SYGVKD. The CDR3 is CAITGERGYNEQFF. CDR3 sequence (DNA): TGTGCCATCACGGGCGAGCGGGGCTACAATGAGCAGTTCTTC.

This clone came up a few times. The chain uses TRBV2 and TRBJ1-5; tentative D call: TRBD1 (6 bases). This CDR3 contains 14 residues. Germline CDR1 reads SNHLY; CDR2 reads FYNNEI. Trimming cost V 8 bases and J 4 bases, with 15 bases left between them. CDR3 sequence (DNA): TGTGCCAGCGGGGACGGGGGGCGAAATCAGCCCCAGCATTTT. Its protein product is CASGDGGRNQPQHF.

V is TRBV25-1 and J is TRBJ1-3; a possible D gene is TRBD1 (6 bases). CDR1 is MGHDK and CDR2 is SYGVNS in the germline V gene. There are 18 residues in the CDR3. V gave up 0 bases and J gave up 2 bases, with 17 bases separating them. In DNA form, the CDR3 reads TGTGCCAGCAGTGAATATTCACGGGGGGCATCCGCTGGAAACACCATATATTTT. This encodes CASSEYSRGASAGNTIYF.

The chain has TRBV7-9 and TRBJ1-1; D remains unclear. V lost 5 bases, J lost 3 bases, and 4 bases lay in between. The CDR3 runs 11 residues. Germline CDR1 and CDR2: SEHNR and FQNEAQ (reference sequence). CDR3 sequence: CASSRDTEAFF. In DNA, the CDR3 is TGTGCCAGCAGCCGAGACACTGAAGCTTTCTTT. Drawing the rest from reference TRBV7-9 and TRBJ1-1, the complete variable domain is DTGVSQNPRHKITKRGQNVTFRCDPISEHNRLYWYRQTLGQGPEFLTYFQNEAQLEKSRLLSDRFSAERPKGSFSTLEIQRTEQGDSAMYLCASSRDTEAFFGQGTRLTVV.

The chain is built from TRBV4-2 and TRBJ2-2; 12 bases agree with TRBD2. This CDR3 is built from 17 residues. Per the germline V gene, CDR1 is LGHNA and CDR2 is YNFKEQ. V lost 0 bases, J lost 5 bases, and 4 bases stayed unmatched. In DNA, the CDR3 is TGTGCCAGCAGCCAAGACCCGACTAGCGGGAGTACCGGGGAGCTGTTTTTT. Translating it yields CASSQDPTSGSTGELFF.

V gene TRBV2 combines with J gene TRBJ2-1; a weak D match, TRBD2 (6 bases). V was pared by 3 bases and J by 4 bases, with 13 bases between. CDR3 length equals 15 residues. Germline CDR1 reads SNHLY; CDR2 reads FYNNEI. CDR3 in DNA: TGTGCCAGCAGTGAGACCCTAGCGCTATACAATGAGCAGTTCTTC. Amino acids: CASSETLALYNEQFF.

The J gene is TRBJ2-3, the V gene TRBV13; 10 nucleotides agree with TRBD2. In germline, CDR1 is PRHDT, CDR2 FYEKMQ (reference sequence). V shed 6 bases, J shed 0 bases, and the junction held 6 bases outside the gene matches. The CDR3 length is 16 residues. The DNA of the CDR3 is TGTGCCAGCAGGAATGGACTAGCGGATAGCACAGATACGCAGTATTTT. It yields the protein CASRNGLADSTDTQYF. Full variable domain (remainder filled in from reference TRBV13 and TRBJ2-3): AAGVIQSPRHLIKEKRETATLKCYPIPRHDTVYWYQQGPGQDPQFLISFYEKMQSDKGSIPDRFSAQQFSDYHSELNMSSLELGDSALYFCASRNGLADSTDTQYFGPGTRLTVL.

As concerns this clone: At one end, the junction sequence differs from germline, possibly due to a read error. The CDR3 sequence: CASSPGDRGFF. CDR3 coding DNA: TGTGCCAGCAGCCCAGGGGACAGGGGGTTTTTT. The rearrangement links TRBV28 to TRBJ1-3; TRBD1 matches at 11 bases. The CDR3 totals 11 residues. CDR1 MDHEN and CDR2 SYDVKM come from the germline V gene. The variable domain in full, with the rest retrieved from reference TRBV28 and TRBJ1-3, is DVKVTQSSRYLVKRTGEKVFLECVQDMDHENMFWYRQDPGLGLRLIYFSYDVKMKEKGDIPEGYSVSREKKERFSLILESASTNQTSMYLCASSPGDRGFFGEGSWLTVV.

This chain links TRBV21-1 with TRBJ1-1. TRBV21-1 is designated a pseudogene. This CDR3 has 12 amino acids. The CDR3 region is CRLRGGLGRTFF. The DNA for the CDR3 is TGTAGACTACGGGGGGGACTCGGGAGGACTTTCTTT.

The V and J genes are TRBV2 and TRBJ1-1; 9 positions match TRBD1. Germline V gives CDR1 SNHLY, CDR2 FYNNEI. CDR3 length: 14 residues. V gave up 7 bases and J gave up 5 bases; unmatched junction bases: 8. The DNA of the CDR3 is TGTGCCAGCACCGTGGACAGGGGTGGAACTGAAGCTTTCTTT. Translation: CASTVDRGGTEAFF.

V usage is TRBV5-6 and J usage is TRBJ2-1; TRBD1 matches at 7 bases. The length of the CDR3 is 12 residues. After removal of 5 bases from V and 14 bases from J, the junction contained 10 bases not matched to a gene. Germline CDR1 and CDR2: SGHDT and YYEEEE. The CDR3 loop reads CASRDRAGAEFF. The CDR3 nucleotides read TGTGCCAGCAGAGACAGGGCTGGGGCCGAGTTCTTC. Full variable domain (outside the CDR3, taken from reference TRBV5-6 and TRBJ2-1): DAGVTQSPTHLIKTRGQQVTLRCSPKSGHDTVSWYQQALGQGPQFIFQYYEEEERQRGNFPDRFSGHQFPNYSSELNVNALLLGDSALYLCASRDRAGAEFFGPGTRLTVL.

This clone has just a few counts. J is TRBJ2-2 and V is TRBV7-2, with D possibly being TRBD2 (5 bases). The germline gives CDR1 SGHTA, CDR2 FQGNSA. Between the trimmed V and J ends, which lost 2 bases and 8 bases, there was a span of 12 bases. The CDR3 is 14 residues long. The CDR3 sequence is CASSLIVPGGELFF. CDR3 sequence (DNA): TGTGCCAGCAGCTTAATTGTGCCGGGAGGGGAGCTGTTTTTT.

The chain couples TRBV27 to TRBJ2-2, with 12 bases matching TRBD2. Germline V gene sequence: CDR1 MNHEY, CDR2 SMNVEV (reference sequence). The CDR3 has 16 amino acids. J was trimmed by 6 bases and V by 1 base; bases with no gene match: 3. The CDR3 spells CASSLYLAGGPGELFF. In nucleotides, the CDR3 is TGTGCCAGCAGTTTATACCTAGCGGGGGGGCCCGGGGAGCTGTTTTTT.

The chain combines TRBV12-5 with TRBJ2-1, with 7 bases identical to TRBD2. Germline trimming cut 0 bases from V and 3 bases from J; bases unmatched to any gene: 8. CDR1 is LGHNT and CDR2 is FRNRAP in the germline V gene. The CDR3 sequence is 17 residues long. The CDR3 nucleotides read TGTGCTAGTGGTTTGGTAAGCTGGGAGGGGATCTACAATGAGCAGTTCTTC. This translates into CASGLVSWEGIYNEQFF. The variable domain in full, completed from reference TRBV12-5 and TRBJ2-1, reads DARVTQTPRHKVTEMGQEVTMRCQPILGHNTVFWYRQTMMQGLELLAYFRNRAPLDDSGMPKDRFSAEMPDATLATLKIQPSEPRDSAVYFCASGLVSWEGIYNEQFFGPGTRLTVL.

The J gene is TRBJ2-7, the V gene TRBV4-1; 10 nucleotides line up with TRBD2. The CDR3 is 16 amino acids. Germline values: CDR1 MGHRA, CDR2 YSYEKL. V was clipped by 1 base and J by 5 bases; unmatched bases: 8. The DNA for the CDR3 is TGCGCCAGCAGCCAAGGATCTAGCGGGGGCTCTGACGAGCAGTACTTC. Amino acids: CASSQGSSGGSDEQYF.